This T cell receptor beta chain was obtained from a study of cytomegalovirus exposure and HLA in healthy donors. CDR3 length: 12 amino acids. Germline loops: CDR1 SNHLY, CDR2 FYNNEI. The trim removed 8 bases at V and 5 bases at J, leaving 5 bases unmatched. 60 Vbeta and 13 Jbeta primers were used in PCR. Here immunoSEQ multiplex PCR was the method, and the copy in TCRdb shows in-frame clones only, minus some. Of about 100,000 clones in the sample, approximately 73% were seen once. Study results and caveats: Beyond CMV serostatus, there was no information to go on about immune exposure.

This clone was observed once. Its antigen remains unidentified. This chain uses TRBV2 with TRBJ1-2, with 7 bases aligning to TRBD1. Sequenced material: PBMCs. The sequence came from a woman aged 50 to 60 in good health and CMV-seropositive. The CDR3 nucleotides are TGTGCCAGCTTAACAGGGGCATATGGCTACACCTTC. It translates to CASLTGAYGYTF. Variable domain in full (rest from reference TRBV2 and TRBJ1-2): EPEVTQTPSHQVTQMGQEVILRCVPISNHLYFYWYRQILGQKVEFLVSFYNNEISEKSEIFDDQFSVERPDGSNFTLKIRSTKLEDSAMYFCASLTGAYGYTFGSGTRLTVV.